The present entry profiles one T cell receptor beta chain with its context. Its cognate antigen is unknown. This sample was included in a study of shared clonotypes between healthy human individuals. Study-wide context: Donors had three CD4 naive, three CD4 memory, two CD8 naive and one CD8 memory plate apiece.

This CDR3 spans 14 amino acids. Per the germline V gene, CDR1 is MDHEN and CDR2 is SYDVKM. V lost 1 base to trimming and J lost 5 bases, with 8 bases between them. Here immunoSEQ multiplex PCR was the method, and the copy in TCRdb shows in-frame clones only, minus some. The sample yields roughly 1,000,000 clones, 75% to 80% seen once. Notes on the study in general: The diversity represented, both genetic and in exposure history, was limited by few donors.

The sequenced material came from memory CD4+ T cells from PBMCs. Documented subset: CD45RA-negative fraction. The chain is built from TRBV28 and TRBJ2-2; no firm D call. The receptor comes from a man in his late teens or twenties in good health. Some clones in this sample may be carry-over from other donors' samples. This CDR3 is CASSLSDFTGELFF. The DNA of the CDR3 is TGTGCCAGCAGTTTATCTGATTTTACCGGGGAGCTGTTTTTT.